This is a list of T cell receptor beta chains from one sample in a study of T cells in localized non-small cell lung cancer. Repertoires were generated with immunoSEQ multiplex PCR, while TCRdb's copy carries only in-frame clones and drops some. The sample shows more than 2,000 clones, around 28% of them seen only once. Source: normal lung tissue next to the tumor, taken before any cancer treatment. Source of these receptors: a man aged 35 to 69 with stage III lung adenocarcinoma. CDR3s leave out the opening cysteine and the closing phenylalanine or tryptophan.

j_call v_call cdr3_aa
TRBJ2-7 TRBV6-8 ASSSRSRNPGEQY
TRBJ1-3 TRBV18 ASSPGGNTIY
TRBJ2-5 TRBV11-3 ASSLGVGRETQY
TRBJ2-4 TRBV19 ASSDGQGNIQY
TRBJ1-2 TRBV19 ASSWDSGYGYT
TRBJ1-2 TRBV11-3 ASSPDSLFNYGYT
TRBJ2-7 TRBV6-8 ASSPQGGTEQY
TRBJ2-1 TRBV19 ASSIDRAVGSYNEQF
TRBJ2-2 TRBV18 ASSPPGETGELF
TRBJ1-3 TRBV6-8 ASSEVAIRGNTIY
TRBJ1-2 TRBV5-1 ASRPAGAYLNYGYT
TRBJ2-2 TRBV18 ASSPLGTGELF
TRBJ2-3 TRBV19 ASSMGYGQGSTDTQY
TRBJ2-7 TRBV29-1 SVGRGSGMEQY
TRBJ1-5 TRBV11-3 ASSLGRDRGRGGNQPQH
TRBJ2-7 TRBV6-8 ASSSFGGQGYEQY
TRBJ2-2 TRBV11-3 ASSQLTLVSGELF
TRBJ1-1 TRBV19 ASSPAGLNTEAF
TRBJ1-1 TRBV7-2 ASSFQGGTEAF
TRBJ1-4 TRBV11-3 ASSSRTGDNEKLF
TRBJ2-5 TRBV11-3 ASSHGTVQETQY
TRBJ1-5 TRBV19 ASSIDSPDQPQH
TRBJ1-1 TRBV30 AWSSPPGTQAF
TRBJ2-7 TRBV11-3 ASSHGTGDSYEQY
TRBJ2-7 TRBV11-3 ASSSQLAGKPYEQY
TRBJ2-7 TRBV11-3 ASSYDFSGGAYEQY
TRBJ2-7 TRBV6-8 ASSYAGEVSYEQY
TRBJ2-3 TRBV11-3 ASSPQGILTDTQY
TRBJ1-1 TRBV25-1 ASSGNQGQGMNTEAF
TRBJ1-3 TRBV9 ASSLGQGPSGNTIY
TRBJ1-1 TRBV6-8 ASSYKGDTEAF
TRBJ2-2 TRBV6-8 ASSPQLHGGELF
TRBJ2-7 TRBV11-3 ASSSPSGRAFGSYEQY
TRBJ1-2 TRBV29-1 SVATGVYGYT
TRBJ2-3 TRBV6-8 ASSYGTETDTQY
TRBJ2-3 TRBV10-2 ASSSDRENTDTQY
TRBJ2-1 TRBV11-3 ASSTAGGPYNEQF